What follows are 7 T cell receptor beta chains derived from one specimen sequenced in a study of blood T cell repertoires in COVID-19. The repertoire was sequenced with immunoSEQ multiplex PCR; TCRdb's copy has only in-frame clones and lacks some. This sample yields 200,000 or so clones, of which 80% to 90% are seen a single time; about 12% belongs to the top ten. What was sequenced was peripheral blood. The receptors originated from a woman of 80 years or more with COVID-19, enrolled during active disease.

The chain recombines TRBV29-1 with TRBJ1-2, with D perhaps matching TRBD1 (6 bases). This CDR3 is 12 amino acids long. With 6 bases removed from V and 2 bases from J, the gap between germline ends came to 10 bases. From germline, CDR1 is SQVTM and CDR2 ANQGSEA. CDR3 bases: TGCAGCGTAACCCAGGGGAACTATGGCTACACCTTC. Its translation is CSVTQGNYGYTF.

The chain is built from TRBV4-1 and TRBJ1-5; D is unclear. The CDR3 is 15 amino acids. Germline assignment: CDR1 MGHRA and CDR2 YSYEKL. V was cut by 0 bases and J by 4 bases, with 10 bases left in between. CDR3: CASSQETPGNQPQHF. CDR3 nucleotides: TGCGCCAGCAGCCAAGAGACCCCGGGGAATCAGCCCCAGCATTTT.

This sequence joins TRBV5-1 and TRBJ2-2; 8 bases are shared with TRBD1. V shed 2 bases, J shed 3 bases, and the junction held 3 bases outside the gene matches. The CDR3 has 15 residues. Germline CDR1 is SGHRS and CDR2 is YFSETQ. CDR3 nucleotide sequence: TGCGCCAGCAGCTTACAGGGGGTCGACACCGGGGAGCTGTTTTTT. Protein: CASSLQGVDTGELFF.

The chain employs TRBV2 and TRBJ1-2, with 9 bases that match TRBD1. CDR1 is SNHLY, CDR2 FYNNEI, per germline. The J segment lost 11 bases and the V segment lost 6 bases, leaving 7 bases of the junction unmatched. The CDR3 is 12 residues long. The CDR3 bases are TGTGCCAGCAGCACAGGGACAGGGAAGTACACCTTC. It translates to CASSTGTGKYTF.

The V call is TRBV19, the J call TRBJ2-7; D is perhaps TRBD2 (6 bases). CDR3 size: 14 residues. V lost 4 bases and J lost 2, with 12 bases in between. CDR1 LNHDA and CDR2 SQIVND come from the germline V gene (reference sequence). CDR3 nucleotide sequence: TGTGCCAGTAGTAGGAGGGCGGTGGCCTACGAGCAGTACTTC. Residues: CASSRRAVAYEQYF.

The V and J genes are TRBV4-3 and TRBJ2-2, with a possible D match to TRBD2 (5 bases). The V end lost 1 base, the J end lost 7 bases, and 10 bases lay between the germline ends. The CDR3 covers 14 residues. CDR1 and CDR2 (germline): LGHNA, YSLEER. The DNA for the CDR3 is TGCGCCAGCAGCCAAGGTCGGGGTATCGGGGAGCTGTTTTTT. This encodes CASSQGRGIGELFF.

This rearrangement joins TRBV4-1 to TRBJ1-4, with a weak D call TRBD1 (6 bases). This CDR3 has 14 residues. V lost 5 bases and J lost 7, with 14 bases in between. Germline V gene lookup returns CDR1 MGHRA and CDR2 YSYEKL. The CDR3 spells CASSGGRVGEKLFF. The CDR3 DNA sequence: TGCGCCAGCAGCGGGGGCAGGGTGGGTGAAAAACTGTTTTTT.